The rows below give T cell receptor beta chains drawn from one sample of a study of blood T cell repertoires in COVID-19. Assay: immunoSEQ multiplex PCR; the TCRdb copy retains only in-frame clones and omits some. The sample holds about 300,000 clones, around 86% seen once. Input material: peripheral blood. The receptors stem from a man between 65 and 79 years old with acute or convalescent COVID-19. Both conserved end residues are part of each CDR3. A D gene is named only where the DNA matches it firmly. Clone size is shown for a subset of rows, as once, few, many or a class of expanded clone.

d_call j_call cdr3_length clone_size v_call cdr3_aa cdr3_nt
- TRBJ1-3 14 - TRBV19 CASNAGFSGNTIYF TGTGCCAGTAATGCAGGATTCTCTGGAAACACCATATATTTT
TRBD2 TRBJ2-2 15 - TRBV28 CASGGLADNTGELFF TGTGCCAGCGGGGGACTAGCGGACAACACCGGGGAGCTGTTTTTT
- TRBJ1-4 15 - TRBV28 CASSLAGDEEEKLFF TGTGCCAGCAGTTTGGCAGGGGACGAGGAGGAAAAACTGTTTTTT
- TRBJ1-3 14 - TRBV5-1 CASSFTGIGNTIYF TGCGCCAGCAGCTTCACAGGGATTGGAAACACCATATATTTT
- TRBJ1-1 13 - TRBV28 CASSLHGSTEAFF TGTGCCAGCAGTTTGCACGGGAGTACTGAAGCTTTCTTT
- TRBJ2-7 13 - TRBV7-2 CASSLAGSYEQYF TGTGCCAGCAGCCTCGCCGGGTCCTACGAGCAGTACTTC
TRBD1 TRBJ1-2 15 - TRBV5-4 CASSAPGQGLYGYTF TGTGCCAGCAGCGCCCCGGGACAGGGTCTCTATGGCTACACCTTC
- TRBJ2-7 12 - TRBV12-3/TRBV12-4 CASTAGTYEQYF TGTGCCAGCACAGCCGGGACCTACGAGCAGTACTTC
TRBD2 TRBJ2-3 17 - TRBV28 CASSFAGLAGVYDTQYF TGTGCCAGCAGTTTCGCGGGACTAGCGGGAGTGTATGATACGCAGTATTTT
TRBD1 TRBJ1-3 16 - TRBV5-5 CASSLGQGVGGNTIYF TGTGCCAGCAGCTTGGGTCAGGGGGTCGGTGGAAACACCATATATTTT
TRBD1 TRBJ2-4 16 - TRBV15 CATSSGARGNRNIQYF TGTGCCACCAGCAGCGGGGCCAGGGGGAACAGAAACATTCAGTACTTC
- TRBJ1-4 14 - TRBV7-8 CASSFGQTNEKLFF TGTGCCAGCAGTTTCGGACAGACTAATGAAAAACTGTTTTTT
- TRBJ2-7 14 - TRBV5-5 CASSFERQFYEQYF TGTGCCAGCAGCTTTGAGAGACAGTTCTACGAGCAGTACTTC
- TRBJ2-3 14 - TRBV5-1 CASSLEAATDTQYF TGCGCCAGCAGCTTGGAAGCCGCCACAGATACGCAGTATTTT
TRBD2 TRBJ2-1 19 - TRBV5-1 CASSWGTSGITDRYIEQFF TGCGCCAGCAGCTGGGGGACTAGCGGGATAACCGATAGGTATATTGAGCAGTTCTTC
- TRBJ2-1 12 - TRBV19 CASSILEAEQFF TGTGCCAGTAGTATCCTTGAGGCTGAGCAGTTCTTC
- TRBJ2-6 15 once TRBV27 CASRRGHTGANVLTF TGTGCCAGCCGCAGGGGACATACTGGGGCCAACGTCCTGACTTTC